This is a list of T cell receptor beta chains from one sample in a study of T cell repertoires in cytomegalovirus infection. MiXCR, applied by TCRdb to the reads, yields one record per CDR3 protein. The repertoire holds 200,000 to 250,000 distinct CDR3 sequences, with about 5.9% as singletons. Sequenced material: PBMCs. These receptors were obtained from a human donor in good health (CMV status not recorded). Some clones in this sample may be carry-over from other donors' samples. The CDR3 runs from the conserved cysteine through the conserved F or W. Fields, in order: D gene, J gene, V gene, clone size, CDR3 DNA, CDR3 protein. A D gene is named only where the DNA matches it firmly. Only part of the rows carry a size: once, few, many, or a class if the clone is expanded.

D: TRBD2; J: TRBJ2-3; V: TRBV20-1; size: many; DNA: TGCAGTGCTAGGGATGCGGGACTAGCGGCCAATACGCAGTATTTT; CDR3: CSARDAGLAANTQYF
D: NA; J: TRBJ1-4; V: TRBV4-3; size: many; DNA: TGCGCCAGCAGCCAACAATCCACCGCCGAAAAACTGTTTTTT; CDR3: CASSQQSTAEKLFF
D: NA; J: TRBJ1-5; V: TRBV6-2/TRBV6-3; size: many; DNA: TGTGCCAGCAGTTCCTGGATTCGATATAGCAATCAGCCCCAGCATTTT; CDR3: CASSSWIRYSNQPQHF
D: TRBD2; J: TRBJ2-1; V: TRBV7-8; size: many; DNA: TGTGCCAGCAGCCCGAGTAAGCTAGCGGGGGGGGTTAATGAGCAGTTCTTC; CDR3: CASSPSKLAGGVNEQFF
D: TRBD1; J: TRBJ2-1; V: TRBV5-6; size: many; DNA: TGTGCCAGCAGCGGAGGACAGGAGACTTACAATGAGCAGTTCTTC; CDR3: CASSGGQETYNEQFF
D: NA; J: TRBJ1-2; V: TRBV29-1; size: many; DNA: TGCAGCGTTGAAGATTCCCCGACCTGGGGGGGGAAGGTCTATGGCTACACCTTC; CDR3: CSVEDSPTWGGKVYGYTF
D: NA; J: TRBJ1-1; V: TRBV7-2; size: many; DNA: TGTGCCAGCAGCTTAATTCGGGCCACCAACACTGAAGCTTTCTTT; CDR3: CASSLIRATNTEAFF
D: NA; J: TRBJ1-5; V: TRBV28; size: NA; DNA: TGTGCCAGCAGCGCGATATCAGGGGATCAGCCCCAGCATTTT; CDR3: CASSAISGDQPQHF
D: TRBD1; J: TRBJ1-1; V: TRBV23-1; size: many; DNA: TGCGCCAGCAGTCGGGACAGGGGGACCTACACTGAAGCTTTCTTT; CDR3: CASSRDRGTYTEAFF
D: TRBD2; J: TRBJ2-2; V: TRBV7-8; size: many; DNA: TGTGCCAGCAGCCCTGCGCGGGGGGGCCTTATCACCGGGGAGCTGTTTTTT; CDR3: CASSPARGGLITGELFF
D: NA; J: TRBJ1-2; V: TRBV7-2; size: many; DNA: TGTGCCAGCAGCTCCGGGACACCCCTCGGCTACACCTTC; CDR3: CASSSGTPLGYTF
D: NA; J: TRBJ1-1; V: TRBV7-9; size: many; DNA: TGTGCCAGCAGGCCCCACGGGGAGGGCACTGAAGCTTTCTTT; CDR3: CASRPHGEGTEAFF
D: NA; J: TRBJ2-1; V: TRBV7-6; size: many; DNA: TGTGCCAGCACCCCCGGGACCTTCTCCTACAATGAGCAGTTCTTC; CDR3: CASTPGTFSYNEQFF
D: NA; J: TRBJ1-5; V: TRBV6-6; size: NA; DNA: TGTGCCAGCTATGGTCGTAATGAGTCGGGGCCGGTGCAGCCCCAGCATTTT; CDR3: CASYGRNESGPVQPQHF
D: NA; J: TRBJ1-1; V: TRBV19; size: few; DNA: TGTGCCAGTAGTATGACGGGCCCCGGCTTCGGGGCTTTCTTT; CDR3: CASSMTGPGFGAFF
D: NA; J: TRBJ2-2; V: TRBV6-2/TRBV6-3; size: many; DNA: TGTGCCAGCAGTTACAGGGCCGGGGAGCTGTTTTTT; CDR3: CASSYRAGELFF
D: TRBD1; J: TRBJ2-5; V: TRBV18; size: many; DNA: TGTGCCAGCTCCCCCGGGACAGGGGTGGAGACCCAGTACTTC; CDR3: CASSPGTGVETQYF
D: NA; J: TRBJ2-2; V: TRBV6-2/TRBV6-3; size: many; DNA: TGTGCCAGCAGTTACCCGAGGCACATCGATGAGACAGCGAAGCTGTTTTTT; CDR3: CASSYPRHIDETAKLFF
D: TRBD2; J: TRBJ2-3; V: TRBV10-3; size: many; DNA: TGTGCCATCAGTGAGGGCGGAGCGGGGGGCACAGATACGCAGTATTTT; CDR3: CAISEGGAGGTDTQYF
D: TRBD1; J: TRBJ2-5; V: TRBV6-5; size: NA; DNA: TGTGCCAGCGGGGCCAGGGGGTTTTACCAAGAGACCCAGTACTTC; CDR3: CASGARGFYQETQYF
D: NA; J: TRBJ1-5; V: TRBV7-2; size: many; DNA: TGTGCCAGCAGCTTCTCAGGGGCGGTATATAGCAATCAGCCCCAGCATTTT; CDR3: CASSFSGAVYSNQPQHF
D: TRBD2; J: TRBJ2-5; V: TRBV7-8; size: many; DNA: TGTGCCAGCAGATCAGCGGGAGTTCAAGAGACCCAGTACTTC; CDR3: CASRSAGVQETQYF
D: TRBD2; J: TRBJ2-3; V: TRBV5-4; size: NA; DNA: TGTGCCAGCAGCCTTGCGGGGGGGCTGGGAGATACGCAGTATTTT; CDR3: CASSLAGGLGDTQYF
D: NA; J: TRBJ2-1; V: TRBV5-1; size: many; DNA: TGCGCCAGCAGCGGTCCATACAATGAGCAGTTCTTC; CDR3: CASSGPYNEQFF
D: NA; J: TRBJ2-1; V: TRBV6-5; size: NA; DNA: TGTGCCAGCAGTTACTCGGTTGAGACTAGTCGGAATGAGCAGTTCTTC; CDR3: CASSYSVETSRNEQFF
D: TRBD1; J: TRBJ2-1; V: TRBV5-4; size: many; DNA: TGTGCCAGCAGGTCCTCGACAGGGGGGATCTACAATGAGCAGTTCTTC; CDR3: CASRSSTGGIYNEQFF
D: NA; J: TRBJ2-5; V: TRBV7-9; size: many; DNA: TGTGCCAGCAGGAGAGAGACCCAGTACTTC; CDR3: CASRRETQYF
D: NA; J: TRBJ1-1; V: TRBV6-2/TRBV6-3; size: many; DNA: TGTGCCAGCAACCCACGACCTACTTTCTTT; CDR3: CASNPRPTFF
D: NA; J: TRBJ1-1; V: TRBV5-1; size: NA; DNA: TGCGCCAGCAGCTTGGCCGAAGGGCCGTATAACACTGAAGCTTTCTTT; CDR3: CASSLAEGPYNTEAFF
D: NA; J: TRBJ2-2; V: TRBV7-8; size: many; DNA: TGTGCCAGCAGCTTAAGGTCGAACACCGGGGAGCTGTTTTTT; CDR3: CASSLRSNTGELFF
D: TRBD1; J: TRBJ1-2; V: TRBV10-3; size: many; DNA: TGTGCCATCAGTGAAGCAGACAGGGGGTACTATGGCTACACCTTC; CDR3: CAISEADRGYYGYTF
D: TRBD2; J: TRBJ2-3; V: TRBV10-2; size: many; DNA: TGCGCCAGCAGTGAAGGGGCTAGCGGGGCTGAAGACGATACGCAGTATTTT; CDR3: CASSEGASGAEDDTQYF
D: NA; J: TRBJ1-1; V: TRBV28; size: many; DNA: TGTGCCAGCAGGGGTTGGGTGAACACTGAAGCTTTCTTT; CDR3: CASRGWVNTEAFF
D: TRBD1; J: TRBJ2-7; V: TRBV12-3/TRBV12-4; size: many; DNA: TGTGCCAGCAGTCGGGGACAGAACGAGCAGTACTTC; CDR3: CASSRGQNEQYF
D: TRBD1; J: TRBJ1-5; V: TRBV7-2; size: many; DNA: TGTGCCAGCAGCTCGGGACAGTATAGCAATCAGCCCCAGCATTTT; CDR3: CASSSGQYSNQPQHF
D: NA; J: TRBJ2-7; V: TRBV7-9; size: many; DNA: TGTGCCAGCAGCCTATCCCAGACAGCGACCTACGAGCAGTACTTC; CDR3: CASSLSQTATYEQYF
D: NA; J: TRBJ2-2; V: TRBV6-2/TRBV6-3; size: many; DNA: TGTGCCAGCAGTTACGGGCATAACACCGGGGAGCTGTTTTTT; CDR3: CASSYGHNTGELFF
D: NA; J: TRBJ1-1; V: TRBV2; size: many; DNA: TGTGCCGGCACAGGGCCGATGAACACTGAAGCTTTCTTT; CDR3: CAGTGPMNTEAFF
D: NA; J: TRBJ2-3; V: TRBV5-5; size: NA; DNA: TGTGCCAGCAGCTTCGGGGGGCAGGCTGATACGCAGTATTTT; CDR3: CASSFGGQADTQYF
D: TRBD1; J: TRBJ1-2; V: TRBV29-1; size: many; DNA: TGCAGCGTTGCCCTATCAGGGGGCTATGGCTACACCTTC; CDR3: CSVALSGGYGYTF
D: NA; J: TRBJ2-7; V: TRBV7-9; size: many; DNA: TGTGCCAGCAGCCCTGATTACCCGGGCTCTGACCCGGAGCAGTACTTC; CDR3: CASSPDYPGSDPEQYF
D: NA; J: TRBJ2-6; V: TRBV4-3; size: many; DNA: TGCGCCAGCAGCCGGGGGAACTCTGGGGCCAACGTCCTGACTTTC; CDR3: CASSRGNSGANVLTF
D: NA; J: TRBJ2-7; V: TRBV5-1; size: NA; DNA: TGCGCCAGCAGCTTGGGGTCCTACTACGAGCAGTACTTC; CDR3: CASSLGSYYEQYF
D: NA; J: TRBJ1-5; V: TRBV19; size: many; DNA: TGTGCCAGTACCCCCCGGGGGGGAGCTCAGCCCCAGCATTTT; CDR3: CASTPRGGAQPQHF
D: NA; J: TRBJ1-1; V: TRBV11-3; size: many; DNA: TGTGCCAGCAGCCAACCGGGACAGAACACTGAAGCTTTCTTT; CDR3: CASSQPGQNTEAFF
D: TRBD2; J: TRBJ2-3; V: TRBV6-1; size: many; DNA: TGTGCCAGCAGGCTAGCGGGGGCGAGCACAGATACGCAGTATTTT; CDR3: CASRLAGASTDTQYF
D: NA; J: TRBJ2-7; V: TRBV7-2; size: many; DNA: TGTGCCAGCAGCTCGGGACTTACCTACGAGCAGTACTTC; CDR3: CASSSGLTYEQYF
D: NA; J: TRBJ2-7; V: TRBV20-1; size: NA; DNA: TGCAGTGCTAGCGCGGACAGACCCTACGAGCAGTACTTC; CDR3: CSASADRPYEQYF
D: TRBD1; J: TRBJ2-7; V: TRBV12-3/TRBV12-4; size: few; DNA: TGTGCCAGCAGCCCCAGGACAGGGGCCAACTACGAGCAGTACTTC; CDR3: CASSPRTGANYEQYF
D: NA; J: TRBJ1-4; V: TRBV7-2; size: many; DNA: TGTGCCAGCAGCTTAGGGCAGGGGACTGAAAAACTGTTTTTT; CDR3: CASSLGQGTEKLFF
D: TRBD1; J: TRBJ1-1; V: TRBV5-6; size: NA; DNA: TGTGCCAGCAGCTTAATGGACAGGGATAACACTGAAGCTTTCTTT; CDR3: CASSLMDRDNTEAFF
D: NA; J: TRBJ1-1; V: TRBV6-1; size: few; DNA: TGTGCCAGCTGGGGAGTGACGGTGAACACTGAAGCTTTCTTT; CDR3: CASWGVTVNTEAFF
D: NA; J: TRBJ2-5; V: TRBV7-8; size: many; DNA: TGTGCCAGCAGCCCGTGGGGGGACAGAAAAGGAGAGACCCAGTACTTC; CDR3: CASSPWGDRKGETQYF